The sequence of this T cell receptor (beta chain) was determined in a study of T cell repertoires in cytomegalovirus infection (dated by TCRdb to between 2018 and 2021). With regard to the full study: Peptide stimulations targeted recently identified HLA-C-restricted CMV epitopes, whose presentation resists viral immunomodulation, together with well-studied HLA-B-restricted epitopes. Because public TCR beta signatures pointed to carriage of CMV infection together with the matching HLA type, the HLA type of each donor mattered for the analysis. Broad study findings and their caveats: In both this cohort and an independent cohort of a few hundred donors, the cumulative frequency of public TCR beta family members distinguished carriers of CMV infection plus the relevant HLA type. The ex vivo response was dominated by HLA-C-restricted CMV-specific TCR beta clonotypes, which also provided the single most frequent clonotype in two of eight donors.

Sequenced on an Illumina HiSeq 1500. The public reads were reanalyzed by TCRdb: fastp trimming at Q25, MiXCR alignment, in-frame beta chains only. CDR3 protein duplicates are merged, each entry listing the most common genes and DNA. In this sample the table shows fewer than 900,000 distinct CDR3 sequences, about 28% of which occur a single time. The biggest ten clones account for about 12% of the sample. CDR1 ENHRY and CDR2 SYGVKD were looked up in the germline V gene. Germline trimming: 0 bases from V, 5 bases from J; junction bases outside gene matches: 4. The CDR3 sequence holds 15 residues, the cysteine and phenylalanine included. Kept here is only the CDR3 DNA, which spans 45 bases and is read in frame from base 1. Reading the label with the study, this specimen's treatment or condition is: in vitro stimulation with specific CMV peptide epitopes to enrich CMV-specific T cells. With regard to this clonotype: What antigen it recognizes has not been identified. Nothing much larger sits one base from this clone, and base qualities are not available.

The clonotype comes from a human donor in good health (CMV status not recorded). Some clones in this sample may be carry-over from other donors' samples. Sequenced here: cultured CD8+ T cells from PBMCs, sampled from culture after CMV antigen stimulation. In this chain, TRBV10-3 is recombined with TRBJ2-1; TRBD1 matches 7 bases in the middle. Read as DNA, the sequence is TGTGCCATCAGTGAGTCGATCCAGGGGGACAATGAGCAGTTCTTC. Its amino acids are CAISESIQGDNEQFF.